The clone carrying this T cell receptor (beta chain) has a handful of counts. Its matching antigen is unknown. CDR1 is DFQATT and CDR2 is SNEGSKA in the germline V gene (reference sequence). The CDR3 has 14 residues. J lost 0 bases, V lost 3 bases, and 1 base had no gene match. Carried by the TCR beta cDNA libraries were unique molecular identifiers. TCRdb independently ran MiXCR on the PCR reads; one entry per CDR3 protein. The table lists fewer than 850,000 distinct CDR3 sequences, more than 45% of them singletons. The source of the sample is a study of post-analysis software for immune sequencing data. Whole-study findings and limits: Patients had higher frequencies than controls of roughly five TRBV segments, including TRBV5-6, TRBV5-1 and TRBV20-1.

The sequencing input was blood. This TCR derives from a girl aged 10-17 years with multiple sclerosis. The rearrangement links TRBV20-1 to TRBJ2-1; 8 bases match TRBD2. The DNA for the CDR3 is TGCAGTGCTAGGGGGACTAGCTCCTACAATGAGCAGTTCTTC. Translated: CSARGTSSYNEQFF.